These T cell receptor beta chains were read from a single sample in a study of identical twins. TCRdb re-called the 5' RACE reads with MiXCR, one entry per CDR3 protein. The sample has 510,000 or so distinct CDR3 sequences, roughly 15% seen once. This sample was also put to use in a study of yellow fever vaccine responses in identical twins.

The material sequenced was CD4+ T cells sorted from blood. The receptors were gathered from a woman between 18 and 29 years old in good health. Each CDR3 is given with its conserved first and last residue. Each record gives: D gene, clone size, J gene, V gene, CDR3 protein, CDR3 DNA. D genes are given only for firm matches. The listing skips clone size in some rows; elsewhere it reads once, few, many or a size class.

>NA|NA|TRBJ2-1|TRBV5-5
CASSYYANNEQFF
TGTGCCAGCAGCTATTACGCGAACAATGAGCAGTTCTTC
>NA|NA|TRBJ2-5|TRBV2
CASSESGRDFGETQYF
TGTGCCAGCAGTGAAAGTGGTCGGGACTTCGGGGAGACCCAGTACTTC
>NA|few|TRBJ1-5|TRBV6-5
CASSYGSGGNQPQHF
TGTGCCAGCAGTTACGGGTCAGGGGGCAATCAGCCCCAGCATTTT
>TRBD1|few|TRBJ2-7|TRBV7-9
CASSPARDRGQYEQYF
TGTGCCAGCAGCCCCGCCCGGGACAGGGGACAGTACGAGCAGTACTTC
>TRBD2|NA|TRBJ2-5|TRBV10-3
CATVSRREEETQYF
TGTGCCACCGTGTCGCGGCGGGAGGAGGAGACCCAGTACTTC
>NA|few|TRBJ1-1|TRBV29-1
CSVGGRGNTEAFF
TGCAGCGTCGGGGGCAGGGGGAACACTGAAGCTTTCTTT
>NA|few|TRBJ2-7|TRBV10-3
CAISDRGTYEQYF
TGTGCCATCAGTGACCGGGGAACCTACGAGCAGTACTTC
>TRBD2|NA|TRBJ2-2|TRBV3-1
CASSHTGLVNTGELFF
TGTGCCAGCAGCCACACGGGACTAGTGAACACCGGGGAGCTGTTTTTT
>TRBD2|few|TRBJ2-1|TRBV5-1
CASSLMEPAAGAYNEQFF
TGCGCCAGCAGCTTGATGGAGCCGGCAGCGGGGGCCTACAATGAGCAGTTCTTC
>NA|few|TRBJ2-7|TRBV10-1
CASSESNSGVYEQYF
TGCGCCAGCAGTGAGTCGAATTCCGGGGTCTACGAGCAGTACTTC
>TRBD1|NA|TRBJ2-5|TRBV20-1
CKTDRGGETQYF
TGCAAAACGGACAGGGGAGGAGAGACCCAGTACTTC
>NA|many|TRBJ1-1|TRBV5-1
CASSLAQAEVILNTEAFF
TGCGCCAGCAGCTTGGCACAGGCCGAGGTTATCCTGAACACTGAAGCTTTCTTT
>NA|NA|TRBJ1-2|TRBV24-1
CATSDLAHTGYTF
TGTGCCACCAGTGATTTGGCGCATACTGGCTACACCTTC
>NA|NA|TRBJ2-7|TRBV6-5
CASSYASSGSYEQYF
TGTGCCAGCAGTTATGCGTCTAGTGGCTCCTACGAGCAGTACTTC
>NA|NA|TRBJ1-3|TRBV3-1
CASLSLSGNTIYF
TGTGCCAGCCTTAGCCTCTCTGGAAACACCATATATTTT
>TRBD1|NA|TRBJ1-4|TRBV6-1
CASSEGDRWSEKLFF
TGTGCCAGCAGTGAAGGGGACAGGTGGTCTGAAAAACTGTTTTTT
>TRBD1|many|TRBJ1-2|TRBV6-5
CASSYSPGQGALGYTF
TGTGCCAGCAGTTACTCGCCGGGACAGGGGGCTCTGGGCTACACCTTC
>NA|NA|TRBJ2-5|TRBV11-3
CASSLHGGETQYF
TGTGCCAGCAGCTTACACGGCGGGGAGACCCAGTACTTC
>NA|few|TRBJ1-1|TRBV20-1
CSAPNTRGTEAFF
TGCAGTGCTCCCAATACCCGGGGCACTGAAGCTTTCTTT
>NA|NA|TRBJ1-4|TRBV2
CASRYRSLNEKLFF
TGTGCCAGCAGATACAGGAGTCTTAATGAAAAACTGTTTTTT
>NA|many|TRBJ1-5|TRBV12-3/TRBV12-4
CASSVVQDQPQHF
TGTGCCAGCAGTGTAGTACAGGATCAGCCCCAGCATTTT
>TRBD1|few|TRBJ2-2|TRBV11-2
CASSFPKTGGSGTGELFF
TGTGCCAGCAGCTTCCCCAAGACAGGGGGCTCGGGTACCGGGGAGCTGTTTTTT
>NA|NA|TRBJ1-1|TRBV5-4
CASAGLDTEAFF
TGTGCCAGTGCTGGGCTGGACACTGAAGCTTTCTTT
>TRBD1|NA|TRBJ1-3|TRBV6-1
CASSRQGTGNTIYF
TGTGCCAGCAGTAGACAGGGGACTGGAAACACCATATATTTT
>TRBD1|NA|TRBJ2-7|TRBV6-1
CASSRGTGYSYEQYF
TGTGCCAGCAGTAGAGGGACAGGGTACTCGTACGAGCAGTACTTC
>TRBD2|NA|TRBJ2-2|TRBV12-3/TRBV12-4
CASSFWRLAGVGTGELFF
TGTGCCAGCAGTTTTTGGCGACTAGCGGGAGTTGGCACCGGGGAGCTGTTTTTT
>NA|many|TRBJ1-1|TRBV20-1
CSADNRQTLNTEAFF
TGCAGTGCCGACAACCGACAGACCCTGAACACTGAAGCTTTCTTT
>TRBD2|NA|TRBJ2-2|TRBV9
CASSVPGSGRLDTGELFF
TGTGCCAGCAGCGTCCCGGGTAGCGGGAGGCTGGACACCGGGGAGCTGTTTTTT
>TRBD2|NA|TRBJ2-3|TRBV29-1
CSVWRLATLGFSTDTQYF
TGCAGCGTTTGGAGACTAGCGACCCTCGGTTTCAGTACAGATACGCAGTATTTT
>NA|NA|TRBJ1-2|TRBV14
CASSQEGSVSGYTF
TGTGCCAGCAGCCAAGAAGGATCAGTTTCTGGCTACACCTTC
>NA|few|TRBJ2-4|TRBV11-2
CASSSAGAGKNIQYF
TGTGCCAGCAGCTCCGCCGGGGCAGGGAAAAACATTCAGTACTTC
>NA|NA|TRBJ2-7|TRBV9
CASSVAVAGASEQYF
TGTGCCAGCAGCGTAGCTGTGGCAGGGGCTAGCGAGCAGTACTTC
>TRBD2|NA|TRBJ2-1|TRBV14
CASSQDHLLGLADYNEQFF
TGTGCCAGCAGCCAAGATCACCTTCTGGGACTAGCGGATTACAATGAGCAGTTCTTC
>TRBD1|few|TRBJ2-3|TRBV5-1
CASSLAGTGGSDTQYF
TGCGCCAGCAGCTTGGCCGGGACAGGGGGGTCAGATACGCAGTATTTT
>NA|few|TRBJ1-2|TRBV5-1
CASSLSGDWGYTF
TGCGCCAGCAGCTTGTCCGGGGATTGGGGCTACACCTTC
>TRBD2|few|TRBJ2-5|TRBV20-1
CSARGGGTSGREGTQYF
TGCAGTGCTAGAGGGGGGGGGACTAGCGGGAGGGAGGGGACCCAGTACTTC
>NA|NA|TRBJ1-6|TRBV12-3/TRBV12-4
CASRGEQGSPLHF
TGTGCCAGCAGGGGGGAGCAAGGTTCACCCCTCCACTTT
>TRBD1|few|TRBJ2-7|TRBV12-3/TRBV12-4
CASSFYPISDRVVYEQYF
TGTGCCAGCAGTTTTTACCCTATATCGGACAGGGTCGTTTACGAGCAGTACTTC
>NA|NA|TRBJ1-5|TRBV3-1
CASSQGQDQPQHF
TGTGCCAGCAGCCAAGGACAGGACCAGCCCCAGCATTTT
>TRBD2|few|TRBJ2-3|TRBV18
CASSPLAGGRDTQYF
TGTGCCAGCTCACCACTCGCGGGGGGACGAGATACGCAGTATTTT
>TRBD2|few|TRBJ2-7|TRBV6-5
CASSSGSGSSPYEQYF
TGTGCCAGCAGTTCGGGTAGCGGGAGTTCCCCCTACGAGCAGTACTTC
>TRBD2|few|TRBJ2-2|TRBV20-1
CSAGPSGTGELFF
TGCAGTGCTGGTCCTAGCGGGACCGGGGAGCTGTTTTTT